This T cell receptor beta chain was documented in a study of shared clonotypes between healthy human individuals (TCRdb year 2020). Regarding the research as a whole: The cohort comprised two women and a few men aged 18 to 49 years. Per donor, leukapheresis produced somewhere between about 0.94 and 9 billion PBMCs. Blood TCR repertoires of a handful of healthy adults were deeply sequenced to estimate repertoire size and the extent of clonotype sharing between individuals. To increase sequencing depth and limit assay-specific biases, TCR repertoire library preparation and sequencing were carried out by different laboratories using diverse techniques. For each donor, CD4 naive and CD4 memory were each given three plates, CD8 naive was given two plates, and CD8 memory was given one plate. Broad study findings and their caveats: Sharing across several donors was observed for approximately 5% of naive CD4, less than 4% of naive CD8, over 2% of memory CD4, and about 0.4% of memory CD8 clonotypes. Sampling was limited to blood, and TCR repertoires in tissue likely differ from TCR repertoires in blood. Estimated clonotype richness was generally larger for naive than for memory subsets. Clonotypes shared by all four sorted-subset donors showed higher generation probabilities than non-shared clonotypes. Pairwise subsampling led to the expectation that sequencing depth would affect the degree of clonotype sharing among donors. The genetic and exposure-history diversity represented was limited by the small number of donors. Rarefaction of sorted-subset datasets indicated incomplete sequencing despite the large sequencing depth.

Using the deep immunoSEQ assay, TCR CDR3 regions were amplified from genomic DNA by multiplex PCR. Extracted genomic DNA from each cell subset was distributed evenly across all wells of several immunoSEQ 96-well plates, and each plate was treated as a replicate. For sorted subsets, each replicate PCR was loaded with roughly 190 ng genomic DNA, equivalent to approximately 33,000 T cell genomes. The purified libraries were quantified using a Qubit 3.0 fluorometer, sized with a Bioanalyzer 2100, and then quantified again using the KAPA Library Quantification kit. Each immunoSEQ 96-well plate was sequenced on its own single-read 150-cycle Illumina NextSeq 550 flow cell. In the paper's pipeline: The immunoSEQ output contained only junctional sequences without quality scores, so filtering could not match that applied to full-length reads. To assign V/J genes and CDR3, sequences were annotated using PyIR, a Python wrapper for IgBLAST v1.9, with IMGT germline references. Reads were removed for weak V/J assignments (E-value above 1e-6), missing CDR3, stop codons, out-of-frame junctions, or ambiguous translated residues. V3J clonotypes were defined as sequences sharing an identical inferred V gene, J gene, and CDR3 amino acid sequence. To compute the percentage overlap between repertoires, the number of shared unique clonotypes was divided by the size of the smaller repertoire. Three approaches were used to assess repertoire richness: RTK rarefaction, the Chao1 estimator, and Recon v2.1 estimates of unobserved clonotypes. Generation probabilities were computed with OLGA for all TCRbeta clonotypes obtained by the gDNA method from four donors. TCRdb retrieved this table from immuneACCESS and kept in-frame rearrangements only. Not all clones are present; in checked studies, unresolved V genes account for under half, and no reason is known for the remainder. Clonal size and the V and J genes are those of that table, whereas D and trimming came from the DNA. A total of about 2.4 million clones appear in this sample, about 92% of them only once. The ten largest clones take up over 0.12% of the sample.

Healthy HIV-negative adults with no recently reported acute infections or vaccinations were included as donors. All donors were Caucasian adults living in Nashville, Tennessee, USA. Magnetic negative selection was used to enrich CD4+ T cells, after which naive cells were positively selected on CD45RA and the negative fraction became the memory subset. Blood was collected by leukapheresis, and PBMCs were isolated by Ficoll-Histopaque density gradient centrifugation and then cryopreserved in liquid nitrogen vapor phase. Purity and quantity of every magnetically sorted T cell population were checked by analytical flow cytometry. Genomic DNA was isolated from every sorted fraction and measured by UV absorbance on a Nanodrop 2000c. Remarks on this clone: No antigen is known for it. One base away there is no much larger clone; base qualities are not given. Other DNA sequences in this specimen translate into the identical CDR3.

V is clipped by 1 base and J by 1 base, and the sequence between their germline boundaries is 5 bases long. Per the germline V gene (reference sequence), GTSNPN is the CDR1 and SVGIG is the CDR2. The CDR3, from cysteine to phenylalanine, totals 12 residues. Only CDR3 DNA is held: 36 bases, read in frame from base 1. Recombination linked TRBV30 to TRBJ2-7; too little of a D gene remains to name it. This TCR came from a man between 18 and 29 years old in good health. Material: naive CD4+ T cells sorted from blood. Taken with the paper, the label for cell subset or site translates to: CD45RA+ positively selected. The DNA sequence is as follows: TGTGCCTGGAGTGGCCCTTCCTACGAGCAGTACTTC. Its translation reads: CAWSGPSYEQYF.